This T cell receptor beta chain was sequenced in a study of T cell responses to AZD1222 COVID-19 vaccine (dated by TCRdb to the early 2020s). Describing the broader study: AZD1222 recipients with second doses at about 4 weeks or about 12 weeks were pooled, because spike-specific TCR depth and breadth did not differ between schedules. A total of 230 to 250 trial participants underwent TCR sequencing, of whom roughly 210 received two doses of AZD1222 and some 26 received two doses of the MenACWY control vaccine. Enrollment into the trials was organized by age into subgroups of 18-55, 56-69 and 70-plus years, and those subgroups contained approximately 160, 26 and 62 TCR-sequenced participants, respectively. Study-wide findings and limitations: Conclusions about previously exposed vaccinees are limited, since just 5 or 6 AZD1222 recipients were seropositive for SARS-CoV-2 at baseline. The 56-69-year group was small, and its depth increase did not reach significance, likely because of low power. The vaccine-associated CD4 TCRs covered the entire spike protein, and the dominant responses fell in regions 160-218 and 743-854. Reportedly, close to half of the unique spike-specific TCRs recognized epitopes lying outside the regions that are mutated in the B.1.351 and B.1.1.7 variants. Because no day 14 peak-response samples were available, repertoires were characterized only after the peak T cell response. After two AZD1222 doses, spike-specific TCR breadth and depth were significantly higher than at day 0 and than in MenACWY recipients. Participants were mostly white British and included more females than males, and it was suggested by the authors that clonal diversity may have been underestimated.

The CDR3 sequence holds 15 residues, the cysteine and phenylalanine included. The read is trimmed to its CDR3 DNA, 45 bases read in frame from base 1. In the germline V gene (reference sequence), CDR1 corresponds to WNHNN and CDR2 to SYGVQD. Trimming leaves V shorter by 8 bases and J shorter by 5 bases, with the junction holding 8 bases beyond the gene matches. The CDR3 regions of human TCRbeta chains were subjected to immunosequencing. The paper's data handling went like this. Repertoire TCRs were matched against a reference library of SARS-CoV-2-specific TCRs generated with the MIRA antigen-specificity platform. Breadth meant the fraction of unique TCRs that were SARS-CoV-2-associated, whereas depth meant the fraction of total T cells that were SARS-CoV-2-associated. Using the MIRA data, every spike-specific TCR was mapped to the spike region that the TCR reacted to and assigned to either a CD4 or a CD8 class. Log10-transformed breadth and depth values were compared by one-way ANOVA with Sidak's multiple comparisons tests. Imported from immuneACCESS, the table was reduced by TCRdb to in-frame sequences with V and J called. These copies leave out some clones; in studies compared against another copy, an unresolved V gene accounts for under half, and the cause of the remainder is not known. The V and J calls and the clone size are those of that table, but D and trimming were determined from the DNA. The table for this sample lists 100,000 or so clones; roughly 90% of them were counted only once. More than 15% of the sample belongs to the ten largest clones.

The time point label corresponds to: baseline before first vaccination. Samples from vaccinated people were obtained from the UK trials COV001 and COV002, which included a single-blind randomized controlled phase 2/3 trial of AZD1222 (ChAdOx1 nCoV-19) in healthy adults. For TCRbeta chain sequencing, PBMC samples from trial participants were taken at day 0 and at day 28 after the second dose. Concerning this clone itself: Its antigen is unknown. There are no base qualities to consult, and no much larger clone falls within one base.

This receptor chain uses TRBV10-1 and TRBJ2-7, and TRBD2 matches 14 of the central bases. The starting material was peripheral blood, obtained on day 0 of AZD1222 vaccination. This TCR was recovered from an adult in good health. For the CDR3, the sequence is CASSSGTSGRDEQYF. The bases are TGCGCCAGCTCATCCGGGACTAGCGGGAGAGACGAGCAGTACTTC.